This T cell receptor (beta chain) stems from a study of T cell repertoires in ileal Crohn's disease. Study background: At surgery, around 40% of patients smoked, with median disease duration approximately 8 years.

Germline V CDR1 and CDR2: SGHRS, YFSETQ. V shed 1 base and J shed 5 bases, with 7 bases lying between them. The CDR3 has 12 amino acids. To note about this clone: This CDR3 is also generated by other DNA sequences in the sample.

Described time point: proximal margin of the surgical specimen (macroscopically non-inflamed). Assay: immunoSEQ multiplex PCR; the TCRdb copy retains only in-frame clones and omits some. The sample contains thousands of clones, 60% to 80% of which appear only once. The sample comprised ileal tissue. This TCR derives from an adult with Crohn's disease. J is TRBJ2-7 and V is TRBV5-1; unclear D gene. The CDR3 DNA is TGCGCCAGCAGCTTGACGATCCACGAGCAGTACTTC. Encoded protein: CASSLTIHEQYF.